This T cell receptor (beta chain) was captured in a study of regulatory T cells in long-lasting Graves disease (dated by TCRdb to the early 2020s). Notes on the research overall: Antithyroid drugs had been taken for less than 3 months by newly diagnosed Graves' disease patients. Patients with persistent Graves' disease were compared with patients with newly diagnosed Graves' disease using TCR sequencing and RNA sequencing of peripheral blood. The study was registered as a clinical trial and conducted in China. A total of about 35 samples underwent TCR sequencing, from about 13 patients with persistent Graves' disease and 20 or so patients with newly diagnosed Graves' disease.

What the time point label conveys for this sample: newly diagnosed GD, antithyroid drugs for less than 3 months. For both TCR sequencing and RNA sequencing, RNA was extracted from PBMCs using TRIzol. Graves' disease was diagnosed according to American Thyroid Association guidelines. Patients were recruited from an endocrinology department in Xi'an, China. Each patient gave about 10 milliliters of peripheral blood, collected in an EDTA anticoagulant tube. Ficoll Paque Plus density gradient separation was used to isolate PBMCs, and no further T cell sorting was performed. An Agilent 2100 Bioanalyzer and agarose gel were used to check RNA quality, while a NanoDrop 2000 measured RNA concentration. Receptors were amplified or captured by multiplex PCR. Sequenced using an Illumina HiSeq 4000. iRepertoire HTBI primers and Arm-PCR amplification of CDR3 regions were used to construct TCR beta libraries. Before sequencing, the PCR products underwent gel purification. On the authors' methods: A total of around 59 TRBV and 14 TRBJ segments were identified across samples and were used for gene usage analysis of CDR3 amino acid clonotypes. COPE and FqMerger were used to merge filtered high-quality paired reads into contigs. BLAST was used to align contigs to IMGT TRBV, TRBD and TRBJ reference genes, with CDR3 defined following IMGT. Highly expanded clones were defined as clonotypes with a frequency above 0.1%. Repertoire diversity was measured by Shannon entropy, and V-J evenness by the Gini coefficient. A clonotype found in more than one individual was treated as public. The raw public data were reprocessed by TCRdb itself: fastp quality trimming at Q25, MiXCR clonotype calling, in-frame beta chains only. Rows with a matching CDR3 protein are joined into one entry that keeps the most common DNA and genes. These V and J calls rely on TCRdb rather than the paper's analysis. Here the sample has fewer than 650,000 distinct CDR3 sequences; about 16% occur a single time. Jointly, the top ten make up around 12% of the sample.

Broader findings and caveats from the paper: More public clonotypes were shared among persistent patients (under 3,000) than among newly diagnosed patients (more than 950). Sequencing and analysis were limited to the TCR beta chain. Persistent Graves' disease patients showed lower TCR Shannon entropy and fewer highly expanded clones than newly diagnosed patients, suggesting clonal expansion. Only peripheral blood was studied, because thyroid tissue, the primary lesion, was inaccessible. The authors noted that the small sample size was a limitation that may lower accuracy. Preferential use of TRBV28, TRBJ1-2 and TRBJ2-5 was observed in persistent disease, whereas TRBV20-1 and TRBJ2-1 were favored in newly diagnosed disease.

The CDR3, cysteine through phenylalanine, is 17 amino acids long. CDR3 DNA only is kept here, 51 bases in frame from base 1. The germline V gene supplies CDR1 SGHRS and CDR2 YFSETQ. The junction shows trimming of 6 bases on V and 6 bases on J, and the gene matches do not reach 11 bases of it. Worth noting for this clonotype: Its antigen is unknown. The input lacks base qualities; no much larger clone sits a single base away.

The data also belong to a second study, concerning T cells in Graves' hyperthyroidism and ophthalmopathy. The second study reports: A patient counted as having stable Graves' hyperthyroidism if no progression to ophthalmopathy occurred over 18 months of follow-up. Hyperthyroidism patients were newly diagnosed, had a disease duration of under 2 months, and were aged 18 to 65 years. The study excluded patients with uncontrolled infections, other autoimmune diseases, pregnancy or lactation. Diagnoses were established on the basis of clinical symptoms, serum thyroxine and TRAb, thyroid ultrasound, and orbital computed tomography. The first round of RT-PCR for the TCR CDR3 was performed with the HTBI primer set and the Qiagen OneStep RT-PCR kit. Most expanded thyroid clonotypes (frequency above 0.001) were also detected in blood, suggesting blood repertoires may reflect thyroid immune responses. A 13 V-J signature model separated ophthalmopathy from stable hyperthyroidism, with approximately 87% sensitivity and roughly 82% specificity in cross-validation and 80%/75% in testing. In validation, the model predicted progression to ophthalmopathy with approximately 71% sensitivity and around 72% specificity, a median of approximately 6.7 months before onset. To identify distinguishing TCR V-J signatures, a discovery cohort of some 99 patients was used, comprising 40 to 45 with Graves' ophthalmopathy and around 57 with stable Graves' hyperthyroidism. Whether ophthalmopathy could be predicted prospectively was tested in an independent validation cohort made up of roughly 20 hyperthyroidism patients plus 17 patients who later progressed to ophthalmopathy. For training and testing, the 80 to 100 patients in the discovery cohort were randomly divided in a 7:3 ratio. In addition, the study compared T-cell repertoires in thyroid tissue and in blood from about 6 Graves' hyperthyroidism patients. Once sampling was done, hyperthyroidism patients were given methimazole at a starting dose of 30 mg daily, whereas ophthalmopathy patients were given high-dose intravenous methylprednisolone. Libraries were constructed in a second round of multiplex PCR, after which size selection and purification were performed. Sequencing of the libraries was done on an Illumina HiSeq2000 using paired-end 100 bp reads. Raw data were processed with SOAPnuke, discarding reads with adapters, uncalled bases, mean Phred below 15, or no exact constant-primer or identifier match. COPE v1.2.5 was used to merge high-quality paired reads, and clonotypes were defined as unique nucleotide sequences. MiTCR v1.1 was used to align clonotypes to the IMGT TRBV, TRBD and TRBJ reference segments. Analysis was restricted to V-J combinations with a frequency above 0.0001, which covered approximately 99% of repertoires. The TCS score was defined as F50 (clonal expansion) divided by E x V (chaos), with BLOSUM62-based TCRdist calculated between CDR3 peptides within each V-J. Welch's t-statistics and random forest reduced 500 to 650 V-J features to roughly 13, which were used in a naive Bayes classifier (R e1071). Sample size was not statistically predetermined, and investigators were not blinded to group allocation. The paper describes TCR Vbeta CDR3 sequencing of about 140 peripheral blood samples, made up of about 41 ophthalmopathy patients, some 80 hyperthyroidism patients and 17 progressor patients.

The TCR originated in a man between 18 and 29 years old with Graves disease. Donor details come from another sample of the same person, matched by shared clones. Rearrangement joined TRBV5-1 to TRBJ2-2, with 13 middle bases fitting TRBD2. The sequencing used peripheral blood mononuclear cells (PBMCs), collected at new diagnosis, from a patient treated with antithyroid drugs. The encoded CDR3 is CASNRGLAGVRAGELFF. The bases are TGCGCCAGCAACCGAGGACTAGCGGGAGTTCGGGCCGGGGAGCTGTTTTTT.